These 15 T cell receptor beta chains were sequenced from one sample in a study of T-cell memory formation after mild COVID-19. TCRdb re-called the 5' RACE reads through MiXCR, storing one row per CDR3 protein. The sample has about 45,000 distinct CDR3 sequences, 7.3% seen once; the top ten hold approximately 1.5%. Sequencing was done on a sample of PBMCs or a T cell subset sorted from them (not recorded which). These receptor sequences come from a man between 18 and 35 years old who had mild COVID-19 (a few samples of this study predate the infection). Cell type and time point are not known.

The J gene is TRBJ1-4, the V gene TRBV10-3; D possibly corresponds to TRBD1 (6 bases). The CDR3 totals 15 residues. CDR1 is ENHRY and CDR2 is SYGVKD in the germline V gene. Trimming cost V 3 bases and J 8 bases, with 16 bases left between them. The CDR3 here is CAISDSRGAREKLFF. The CDR3 DNA follows: TGTGCCATCAGTGACTCCCGGGGGGCGCGGGAAAAACTGTTTTTT.

The V and J genes are TRBV25-1 and TRBJ2-7, with 10 bases fitting TRBD1. The J segment lost 7 bases and the V segment lost 6 bases, leaving 6 bases of the junction unmatched. This CDR3 has 13 amino acids. Germline CDR1 is MGHDK and CDR2 is SYGVNS. Here the CDR3 DNA reads TGTGCCAGCAGAACCTCGGGACAGGGGGAGCAGTACTTC. Protein product: CASRTSGQGEQYF.

This clonotype was recorded a few times. The V call is TRBV20-1, the J call TRBJ2-5; maybe TRBD2 (6 bases). Germline CDR1 DFQATT, CDR2 SNEGSKA (reference sequence). This CDR3 is 12 amino acids long. V was pared by 5 bases and J by 9 bases, with 16 bases between. The CDR3 loop is CSASDVGEAQYF. CDR3 DNA: TGCAGTGCTTCCGACGTAGGGGAGGCCCAGTACTTC.

The chain uses TRBV28 and TRBJ2-7; TRBD1 might be the D (6 bases). Germline lookup yields CDR1 MDHEN and CDR2 SYDVKM. The CDR3 is 14 amino acids. Deletions cut 4 bases from V and 4 bases from J, with 14 bases between. CDR3 sequence reads: CASSSPGQPYEQYV. The CDR3, as DNA: TGTGCCAGCAGTTCTCCGGGACAACCTTACGAGCAGTACGTC.

The chain employs TRBV19 and TRBJ2-1; no reliable D call. Germline-derived CDR1 and CDR2 are LNHDA and SQIVND (reference sequence). The CDR3 contains 13 residues. The V end lost 1 base, the J end lost 10 bases, and 11 bases lay between the germline ends. The CDR3 region has the DNA TGTGCCAGTAGTATAGGTCGGAGCCGGGAGCAGTTCTTC. Translating it yields CASSIGRSREQFF.

The chain recombines TRBV4-1 with TRBJ2-3; D is perhaps TRBD1 (5 bases). This CDR3 has 17 residues. Trimming cost V 5 bases and J 1 base, with 19 bases left between them. Germline V gene lookup returns CDR1 MGHRA and CDR2 YSYEKL. The CDR3: CASSIRSQGIGTDTQYF. CDR3 nucleotides: TGCGCCAGCAGCATCAGAAGTCAGGGTATAGGCACAGATACGCAGTATTTT.

The chain combines TRBV7-7 with TRBJ2-7; D is possibly TRBD1 (6 bases). The CDR3 consists of 13 residues. Trimming removed 4 bases from V and 2 bases from J, with 9 bases in between. CDR1 is SSHAT and CDR2 is FNYEAQ in the germline V gene (reference sequence). The CDR3, as DNA: TGTGCCAGCAGCTACGGACAGACCTACGAGCAGTACTTC. Translation gives CASSYGQTYEQYF.

This rearrangement joins TRBV5-1 to TRBJ2-5, with D possibly being TRBD2 (6 bases). Germline CDR1 reads SGHRS; CDR2 reads YFSETQ. The CDR3 contains 15 residues. Trimming took off 2 bases at V and 1 base at J, with 12 bases between the two ends. CDR3 loop: CASSFGGERQETQYF. As DNA, the CDR3 is TGCGCCAGCAGCTTCGGGGGAGAGCGCCAAGAGACCCAGTACTTC.

The chain links TRBV4-2 to TRBJ2-5, with D possibly called TRBD1 or TRBD2 (6 bases each). Germline V gene lookup returns CDR1 LGHNA and CDR2 YNFKEQ. This CDR3 comprises 15 residues. The ends were cut back, 4 bases at V and 4 bases at J, with 16 bases in the middle. CDR3 in DNA: TGTGCCAGCAGCCCCCCTGGGGGGCCCCCAGAGACCCAGTACTTC. Translating gives CASSPPGGPPETQYF.

This clonotype was counted ten times or more. The V call is TRBV27, the J call TRBJ2-1, with 11 bases aligning to TRBD2. The germline gives CDR1 MNHEY, CDR2 SMNVEV (reference sequence). The CDR3 loop spans 16 amino acids. Trimming removed 5 bases from V and 7 bases from J; junction bases left unmatched: 10. CDR3 in DNA: TGTGCCAGCAGTCCAACATCGACTAGCGGGGCAAATGAGCAGTTCTTC. Residues: CASSPTSTSGANEQFF.

This clonotype was recorded a few times. This chain's CDR3 is CASSLYTSGQETQYF. CDR3 nucleotides: TGTGCCAGCAGCCTCTATACTAGCGGCCAAGAGACCCAGTACTTC. This chain uses TRBV3-1 with TRBJ2-5; 8 nucleotides line up with TRBD2. The CDR3 consists of 15 residues. V gave up 4 bases and J gave up 1 base; unmatched junction bases: 5. Germline CDR1 and CDR2: LGHDT and YNNKEL (reference sequence).

In its sample, this clonotype was seen a few times. The chain combines TRBV7-2 with TRBJ1-5, with a tentative D call TRBD1 (5 bases). The CDR3 has 13 amino acids. The V end lost 3 bases, the J end lost 7 bases, and 10 bases lay between the germline ends. CDR1 is SGHTA and CDR2 is FQGNSA in the germline V gene. The CDR3 here is CASSFRASQPQHF. Here the CDR3 DNA reads TGTGCCAGCAGCTTCAGGGCTTCCCAGCCCCAGCATTTT.

The V and J genes are TRBV2 and TRBJ1-1; no reliable D call. V lost 6 bases and J lost 1, with 12 bases in between. Germline loops: CDR1 SNHLY, CDR2 FYNNEI. The CDR3 has 14 amino acids. The CDR3 spells CASSPGLANTEAFF. CDR3 coding DNA: TGTGCCAGCAGCCCGGGTCTCGCGAACACTGAAGCTTTCTTT.

This clonotype came up a few times. CDR3 bases: TGTGCCAGCAGAGCCACCCCCGGCCAGGGGGCCATCACCTTC. Translation gives CASRATPGQGAITF. The chain employs TRBV27 and TRBJ1-2; TRBD1 matches 8 bases. The length of the CDR3 is 14 residues. Looked up from germline, CDR1 is MNHEY and CDR2 is SMNVEV (reference sequence). V lost 6 bases, J lost 13 bases, and 16 bases stayed unmatched.

This clonotype was counted only a few times. The rearrangement links TRBV20-1 to TRBJ2-5; D is unresolved. This CDR3 comprises 12 residues. V lost 4 bases and J 3 bases, leaving 9 bases between the germline ends. Germline lookup yields CDR1 DFQATT and CDR2 SNEGSKA (reference sequence). The CDR3 is CSANRRKETQYF. In DNA, the CDR3 is TGCAGTGCTAATCGTAGGAAAGAGACCCAGTACTTC.